Reported below is one TCR beta chain. Its antigen is still unknown. Possible read error: a much larger clone is one base away. This entry is derived from a study of human T cells and chemical hapten exposure. Unique molecular identifiers were affixed to discrete cDNA molecules within the library. TCRdb reprocessed the RACE reads with MiXCR, giving one entry per CDR3 protein. The sample consists of around 95,000 distinct CDR3 sequences, roughly 10% of them appearing once. Per the germline V gene, CDR1 is SGHVS and CDR2 is FNYEAQ. CDR3 size: 19 residues. Whole-study findings and limits: Significantly more large CDR3 similarity clusters arose among expanded TCRs than among controls.

Regarding time point: pre-sensitization, week 0. Specified treatment: therapeutic diphenylcyclopropenone sensitization with weekly scalp DPC. Patients had alopecia, were aged 18 to 70, and were not pregnant. This chain joins TRBV7-6 and TRBJ2-2; 14 nucleotides agree with TRBD2. The TCR originated in a woman aged 55-69 years with alopecia areata. Some clones in this sample may be carry-over from other donors' samples. The material was whole blood, obtained in connection with sensitization to the hapten diphenylcyclopropenone (DPC). The CDR3 DNA reads as TGTGCCAGCAGCTTAGGGTTTGTGGGACTAGCGGGGGACACCAGGGAGCTGTTTTTT. Encoded protein: CASSLGFVGLAGDTRELFF.